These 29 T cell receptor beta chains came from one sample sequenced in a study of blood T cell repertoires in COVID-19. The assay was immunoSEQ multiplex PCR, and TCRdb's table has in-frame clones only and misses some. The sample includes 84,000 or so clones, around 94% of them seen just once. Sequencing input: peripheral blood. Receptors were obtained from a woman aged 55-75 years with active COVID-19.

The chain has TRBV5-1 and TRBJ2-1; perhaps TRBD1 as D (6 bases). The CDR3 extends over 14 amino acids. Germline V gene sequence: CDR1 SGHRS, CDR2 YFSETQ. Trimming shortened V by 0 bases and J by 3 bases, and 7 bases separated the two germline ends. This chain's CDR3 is CASSLGQVYNEQFF. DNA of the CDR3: TGCGCCAGCAGCTTGGGACAGGTCTACAATGAGCAGTTCTTC.

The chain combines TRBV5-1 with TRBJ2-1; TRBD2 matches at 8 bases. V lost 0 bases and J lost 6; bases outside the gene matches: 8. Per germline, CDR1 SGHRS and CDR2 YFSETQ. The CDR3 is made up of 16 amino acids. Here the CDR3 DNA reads TGCGCCAGCAGCTTGGCGTTTAGCGGGGACTCCAATGAGCAGTTCTTC. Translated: CASSLAFSGDSNEQFF.

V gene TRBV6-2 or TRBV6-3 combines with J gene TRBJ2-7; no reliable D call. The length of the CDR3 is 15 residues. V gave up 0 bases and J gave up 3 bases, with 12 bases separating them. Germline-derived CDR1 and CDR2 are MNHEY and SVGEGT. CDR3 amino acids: CASSYSPSSLYEQYF. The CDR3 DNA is TGTGCCAGCAGTTACTCGCCTAGTAGTCTCTACGAGCAGTACTTC.

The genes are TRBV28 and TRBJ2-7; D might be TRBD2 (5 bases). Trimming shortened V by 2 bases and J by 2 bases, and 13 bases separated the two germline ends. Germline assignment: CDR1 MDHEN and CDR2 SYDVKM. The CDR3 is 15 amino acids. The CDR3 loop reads CASSLERAGTYEQYF. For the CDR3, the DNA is TGTGCCAGCAGTTTAGAGAGGGCAGGTACCTACGAGCAGTACTTC.

The CDR3 nucleotides read TGTGCCAGCAGTAGCCAGGGGGCCCAGTACTTC. It is translated as CASSSQGAQYF. The chain uses TRBV12-3 or TRBV12-4 and TRBJ2-5; TRBD1 matches at 7 bases. The V gene end was trimmed by 5 bases and the J gene end by 9 bases; junction bases not matched to a gene: 3. CDR3 length: 11 residues.

The CDR3 coding sequence is TGTGCCAGCAGTGAACAGGGGTCGGGCACTGAAGCTTTCTTT. Translation: CASSEQGSGTEAFF. The chain couples TRBV6-1 to TRBJ1-1, with D tentatively TRBD1 (6 bases). The germline gives CDR1 MNHNS, CDR2 SASEGT. The CDR3 covers 14 residues. Trimming stripped 2 bases from V and 4 bases from J, with 11 bases between.

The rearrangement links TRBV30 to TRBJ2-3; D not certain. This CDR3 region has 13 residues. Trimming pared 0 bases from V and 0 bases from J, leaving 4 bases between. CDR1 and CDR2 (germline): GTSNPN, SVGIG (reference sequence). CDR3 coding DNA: TGTGCCTGGAGTGTAACAAGCACAGATACGCAGTATTTT. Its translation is CAWSVTSTDTQYF.

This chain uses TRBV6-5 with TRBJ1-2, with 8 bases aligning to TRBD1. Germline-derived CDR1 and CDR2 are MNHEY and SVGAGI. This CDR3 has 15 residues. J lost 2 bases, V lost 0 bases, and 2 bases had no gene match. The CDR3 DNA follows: TGTGCCAGCAGTTACTCATACAGGGGGAACTATGGCTACACCTTC. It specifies CASSYSYRGNYGYTF.

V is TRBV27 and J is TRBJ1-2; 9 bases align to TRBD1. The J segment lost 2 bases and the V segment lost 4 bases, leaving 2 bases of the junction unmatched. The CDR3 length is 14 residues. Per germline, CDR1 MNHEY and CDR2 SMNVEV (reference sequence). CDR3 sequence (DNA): TGTGCCAGCAGTTGGACAGGGGACAACTATGGCTACACCTTC. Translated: CASSWTGDNYGYTF.

CDR3 sequence (DNA): TGCGCCAGCAGCCCACAGGGGGGCCAAGAGACCCAGTACTTC. Amino acids: CASSPQGGQETQYF. This chain links TRBV5-1 with TRBJ2-5, with 8 bases identical to TRBD1. The V gene end was trimmed by 4 bases and the J gene end by 1 base; junction bases not matched to a gene: 3. The germline gives CDR1 SGHRS, CDR2 YFSETQ. This CDR3 spans 14 amino acids.

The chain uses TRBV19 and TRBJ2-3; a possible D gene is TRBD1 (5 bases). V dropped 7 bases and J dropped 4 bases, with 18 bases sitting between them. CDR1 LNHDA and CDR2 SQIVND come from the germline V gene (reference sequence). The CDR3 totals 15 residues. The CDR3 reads CASTSGWDKPDTQYF. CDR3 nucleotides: TGTGCCAGTACCTCAGGGTGGGATAAGCCAGATACGCAGTATTTT.

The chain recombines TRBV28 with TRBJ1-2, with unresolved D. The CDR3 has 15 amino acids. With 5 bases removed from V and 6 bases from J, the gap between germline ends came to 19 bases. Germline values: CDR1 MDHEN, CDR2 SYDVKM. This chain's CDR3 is CASSMGDTYVNGYTF. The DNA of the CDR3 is TGTGCCAGCAGTATGGGAGACACTTATGTCAATGGCTACACCTTC.

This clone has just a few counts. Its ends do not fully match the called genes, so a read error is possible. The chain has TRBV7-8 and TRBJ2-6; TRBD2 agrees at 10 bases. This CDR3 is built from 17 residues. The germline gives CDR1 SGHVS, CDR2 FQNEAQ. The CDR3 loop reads CASTLAGGFSGANVLTF. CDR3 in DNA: TGTGCCAGCACCTTAGCGGGGGGATTCTCTGGGGCCAACGTCCTGACTTTC.

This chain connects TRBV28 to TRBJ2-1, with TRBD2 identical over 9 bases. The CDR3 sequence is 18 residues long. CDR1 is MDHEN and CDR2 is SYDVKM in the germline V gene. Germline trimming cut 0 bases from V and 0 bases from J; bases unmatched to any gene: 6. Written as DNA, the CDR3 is TGTGCCAGCAGTTTATGGAAGAGCGGGAGGAGCTCCTACAATGAGCAGTTCTTC. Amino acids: CASSLWKSGRSSYNEQFF.

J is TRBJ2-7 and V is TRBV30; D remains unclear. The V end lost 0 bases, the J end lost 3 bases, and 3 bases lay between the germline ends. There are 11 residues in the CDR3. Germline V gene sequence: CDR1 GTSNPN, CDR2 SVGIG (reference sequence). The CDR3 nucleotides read TGTGCCTGGAGTGTCAACTACGAGCAGTACTTC. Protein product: CAWSVNYEQYF. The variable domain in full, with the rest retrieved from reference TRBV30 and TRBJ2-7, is SQTIHQWPATLVQPVGSPLSLECTVEGTSNPNLYWYRQAAGRGLQLLFYSVGIGQISSEVPQNLSASRPQDRQFILSSKKLLLSDSGFYLCAWSVNYEQYFGPGTRLTVT.

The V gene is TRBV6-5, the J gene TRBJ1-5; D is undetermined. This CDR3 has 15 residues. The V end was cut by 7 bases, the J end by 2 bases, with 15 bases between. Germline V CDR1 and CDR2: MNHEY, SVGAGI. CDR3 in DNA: TGTGCCAGCAAATTACTCTTACGTGGCAATCAGCCCCAGCATTTT. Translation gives CASKLLLRGNQPQHF.

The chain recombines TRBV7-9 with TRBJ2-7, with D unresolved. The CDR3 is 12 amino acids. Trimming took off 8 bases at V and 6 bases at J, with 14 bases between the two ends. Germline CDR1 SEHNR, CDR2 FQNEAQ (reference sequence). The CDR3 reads CASSSWFGEQYF. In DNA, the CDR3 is TGTGCCAGCTCGTCTTGGTTCGGCGAGCAGTACTTC.

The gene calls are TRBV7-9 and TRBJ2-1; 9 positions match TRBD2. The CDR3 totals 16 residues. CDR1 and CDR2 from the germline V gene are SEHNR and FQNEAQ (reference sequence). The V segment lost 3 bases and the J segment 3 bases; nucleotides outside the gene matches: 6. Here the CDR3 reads CASSFLAGEVYNEQFF. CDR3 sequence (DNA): TGTGCCAGCAGCTTTTTAGCGGGAGAGGTCTACAATGAGCAGTTCTTC.

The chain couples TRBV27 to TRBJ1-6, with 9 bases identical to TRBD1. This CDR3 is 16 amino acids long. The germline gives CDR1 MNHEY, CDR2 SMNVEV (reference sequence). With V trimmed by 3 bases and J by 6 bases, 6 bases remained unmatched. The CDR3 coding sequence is TGTGCCAGCAGTTTCGGGACAGGGTCGGGTAATTCACCCCTCCACTTT. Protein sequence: CASSFGTGSGNSPLHF.

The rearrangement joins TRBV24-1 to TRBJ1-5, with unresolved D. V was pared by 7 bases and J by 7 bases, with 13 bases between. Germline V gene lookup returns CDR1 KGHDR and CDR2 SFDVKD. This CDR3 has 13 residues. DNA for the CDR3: TGTGCCACCAGGTCGTCGGTAGAGCAGCCCCAGCATTTT. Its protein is CATRSSVEQPQHF.

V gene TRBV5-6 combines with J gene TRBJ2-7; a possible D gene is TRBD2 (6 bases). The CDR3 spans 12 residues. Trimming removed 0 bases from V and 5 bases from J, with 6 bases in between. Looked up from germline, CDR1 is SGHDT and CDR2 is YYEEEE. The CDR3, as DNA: TGTGCCAGCAGCTTGGCGGGGGACGAGCAGTACTTC. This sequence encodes CASSLAGDEQYF.

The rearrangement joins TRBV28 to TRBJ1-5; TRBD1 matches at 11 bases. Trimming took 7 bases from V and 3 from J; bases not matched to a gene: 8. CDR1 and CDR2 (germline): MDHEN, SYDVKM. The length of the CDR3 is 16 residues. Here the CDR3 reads CASNSQGQGDNQPQHF. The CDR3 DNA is TGTGCCAGCAACTCTCAGGGACAGGGGGACAATCAGCCCCAGCATTTT. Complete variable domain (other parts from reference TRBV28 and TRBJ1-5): DVKVTQSSRYLVKRTGEKVFLECVQDMDHENMFWYRQDPGLGLRLIYFSYDVKMKEKGDIPEGYSVSREKKERFSLILESASTNQTSMYLCASNSQGQGDNQPQHFGDGTRLSIL.

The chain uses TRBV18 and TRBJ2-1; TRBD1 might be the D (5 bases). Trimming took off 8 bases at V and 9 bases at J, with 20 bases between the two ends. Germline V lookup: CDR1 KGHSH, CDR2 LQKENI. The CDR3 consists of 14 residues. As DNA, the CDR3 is TGTGCCAGCACATTTGGGGCTGAGGTCGGTGAGCAGTTCTTC. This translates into CASTFGAEVGEQFF.

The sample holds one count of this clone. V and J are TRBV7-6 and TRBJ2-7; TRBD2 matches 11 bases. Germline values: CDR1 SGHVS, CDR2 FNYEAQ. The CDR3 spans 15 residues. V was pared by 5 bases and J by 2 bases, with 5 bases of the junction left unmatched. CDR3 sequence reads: CASSPLAGGPYEQYF. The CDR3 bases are TGTGCCAGCAGCCCGCTAGCGGGAGGCCCCTACGAGCAGTACTTC.

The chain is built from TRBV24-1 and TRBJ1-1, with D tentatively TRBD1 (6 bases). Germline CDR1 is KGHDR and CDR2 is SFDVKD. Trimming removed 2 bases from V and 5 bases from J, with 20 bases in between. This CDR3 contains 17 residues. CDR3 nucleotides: TGTGCCACCAGTGATTCCCGAACAGGACAGAAAAGGACTGAAGCTTTCTTT. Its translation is CATSDSRTGQKRTEAFF.

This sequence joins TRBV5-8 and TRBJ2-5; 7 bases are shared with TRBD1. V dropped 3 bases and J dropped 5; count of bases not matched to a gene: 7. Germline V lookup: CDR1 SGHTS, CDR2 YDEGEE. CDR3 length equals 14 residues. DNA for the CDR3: TGTGCCAGCAGCTCAGACAGGGTACGGGAGACCCAGTACTTC. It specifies CASSSDRVRETQYF.

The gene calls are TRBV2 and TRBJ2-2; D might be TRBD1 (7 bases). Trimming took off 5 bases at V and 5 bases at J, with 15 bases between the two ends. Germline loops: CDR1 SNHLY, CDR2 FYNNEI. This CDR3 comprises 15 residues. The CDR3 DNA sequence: TGTGCCAGCAGTCCGCGGGCAGGGGGGACCGGGGAGCTGTTTTTT. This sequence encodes CASSPRAGGTGELFF.

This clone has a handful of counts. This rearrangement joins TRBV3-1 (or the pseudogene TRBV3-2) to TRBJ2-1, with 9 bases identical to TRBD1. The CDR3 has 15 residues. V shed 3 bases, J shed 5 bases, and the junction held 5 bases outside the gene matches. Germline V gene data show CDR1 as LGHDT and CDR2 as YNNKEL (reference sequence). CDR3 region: CASSHSGTGNNEQFF. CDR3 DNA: TGTGCCAGCAGCCACTCCGGGACAGGGAACAATGAGCAGTTCTTC.

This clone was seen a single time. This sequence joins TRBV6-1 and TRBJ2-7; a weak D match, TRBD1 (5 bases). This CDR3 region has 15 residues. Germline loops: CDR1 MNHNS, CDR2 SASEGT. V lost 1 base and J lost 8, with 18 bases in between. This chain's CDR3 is CASSEVSEQANKQYF. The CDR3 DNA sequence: TGTGCCAGCAGTGAAGTGAGCGAACAGGCTAACAAGCAGTACTTC.